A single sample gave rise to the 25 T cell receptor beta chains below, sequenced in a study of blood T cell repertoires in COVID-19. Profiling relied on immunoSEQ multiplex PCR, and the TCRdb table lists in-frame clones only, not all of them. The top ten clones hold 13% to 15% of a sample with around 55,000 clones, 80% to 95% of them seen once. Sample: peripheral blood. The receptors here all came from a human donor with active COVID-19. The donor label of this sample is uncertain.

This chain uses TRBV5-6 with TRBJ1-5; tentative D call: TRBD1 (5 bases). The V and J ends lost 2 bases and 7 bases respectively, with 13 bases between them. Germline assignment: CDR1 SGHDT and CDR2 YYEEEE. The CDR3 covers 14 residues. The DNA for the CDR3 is TGTGCCAGCAGCTTATTCCGGGGGGAACAGCCCCAGCATTTT. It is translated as CASSLFRGEQPQHF.

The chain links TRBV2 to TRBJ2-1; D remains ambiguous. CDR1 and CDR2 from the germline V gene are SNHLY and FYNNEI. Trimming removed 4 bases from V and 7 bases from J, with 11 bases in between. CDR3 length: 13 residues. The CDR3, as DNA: TGTGCCAGCAGTGGACGGCCAGGAAATGAGCAGTTCTTC. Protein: CASSGRPGNEQFF.

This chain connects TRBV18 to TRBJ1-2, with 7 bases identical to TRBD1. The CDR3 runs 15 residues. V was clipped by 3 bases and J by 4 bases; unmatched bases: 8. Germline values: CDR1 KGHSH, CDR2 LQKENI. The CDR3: CASSPPGQVGYGYTF. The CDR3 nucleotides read TGTGCCAGCTCACCGCCCGGACAGGTTGGCTATGGCTACACCTTC.

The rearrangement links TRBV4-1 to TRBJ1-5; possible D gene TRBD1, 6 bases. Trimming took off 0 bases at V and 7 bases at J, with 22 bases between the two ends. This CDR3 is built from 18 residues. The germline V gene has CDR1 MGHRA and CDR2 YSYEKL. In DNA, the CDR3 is TGCGCCAGCAGCCAAGAAGGGGCCCAGGGGAAATTGCGACAGCCCCAGCATTTT. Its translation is CASSQEGAQGKLRQPQHF.

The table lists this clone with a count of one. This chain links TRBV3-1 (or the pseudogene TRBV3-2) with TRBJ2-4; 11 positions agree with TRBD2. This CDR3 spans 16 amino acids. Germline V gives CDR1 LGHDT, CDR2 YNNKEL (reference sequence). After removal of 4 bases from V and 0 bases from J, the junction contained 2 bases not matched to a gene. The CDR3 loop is CASSLGLAGAKNIQYF. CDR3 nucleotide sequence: TGTGCCAGCAGCCTTGGACTAGCGGGAGCCAAAAACATTCAGTACTTC.

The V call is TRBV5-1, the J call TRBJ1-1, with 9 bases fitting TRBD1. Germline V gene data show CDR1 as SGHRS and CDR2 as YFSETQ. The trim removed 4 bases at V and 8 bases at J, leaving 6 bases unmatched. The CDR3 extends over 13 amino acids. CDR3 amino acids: CASSSNRGREAFF. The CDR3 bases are TGCGCCAGCAGCAGCAACAGGGGGCGCGAAGCTTTCTTT. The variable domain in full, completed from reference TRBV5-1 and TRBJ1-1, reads KAGVTQTPRYLIKTRGQQVTLSCSPISGHRSVSWYQQTPGQGLQFLFEYFSETQRNKGNFPGRFSGRQFSNSRSEMNVSTLELGDSALYLCASSSNRGREAFFGQGTRLTVV.

The CDR3 sequence: CASSAGTSGFTDTQYF. In DNA form, the CDR3 reads TGTGCCAGCAGCGCCGGGACTAGCGGCTTCACAGATACGCAGTATTTT. The chain carries TRBV9 and TRBJ2-3, with 11 bases matching TRBD2. The CDR3 has 16 amino acids. Germline lookup yields CDR1 SGDLS and CDR2 YYNGEE. V lost 3 bases to trimming and J lost 2 bases; unmatched junction nucleotides: 5.

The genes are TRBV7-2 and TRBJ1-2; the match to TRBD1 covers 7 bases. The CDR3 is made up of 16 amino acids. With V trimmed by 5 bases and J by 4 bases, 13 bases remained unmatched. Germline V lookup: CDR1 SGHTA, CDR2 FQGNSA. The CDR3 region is CASSRARDSLPYGYTF. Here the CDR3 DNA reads TGTGCCAGCAGCCGGGCCCGGGACAGCCTACCCTATGGCTACACCTTC. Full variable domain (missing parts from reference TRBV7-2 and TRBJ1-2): GAGVSQSPSNKVTEKGKDVELRCDPISGHTALYWYRQSLGQGLEFLIYFQGNSAPDKSGLPSDRFSAERTGGSVSTLTIQRTQQEDSAVYLCASSRARDSLPYGYTFGSGTRLTVV.

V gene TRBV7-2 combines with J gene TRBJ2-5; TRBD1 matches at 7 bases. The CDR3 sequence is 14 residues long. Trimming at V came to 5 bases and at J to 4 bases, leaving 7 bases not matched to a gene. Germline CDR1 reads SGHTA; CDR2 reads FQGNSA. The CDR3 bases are TGTGCCAGCAGCACTCAGACAGGGCGAGAGACCCAGTACTTC. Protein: CASSTQTGRETQYF.

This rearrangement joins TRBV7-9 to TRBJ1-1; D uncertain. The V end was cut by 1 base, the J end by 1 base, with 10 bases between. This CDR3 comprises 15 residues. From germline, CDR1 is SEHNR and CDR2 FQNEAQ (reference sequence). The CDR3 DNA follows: TGTGCCAGCAGCTTAGTTCGGGGAAGGAACACTGAAGCTTTCTTT. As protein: CASSLVRGRNTEAFF.

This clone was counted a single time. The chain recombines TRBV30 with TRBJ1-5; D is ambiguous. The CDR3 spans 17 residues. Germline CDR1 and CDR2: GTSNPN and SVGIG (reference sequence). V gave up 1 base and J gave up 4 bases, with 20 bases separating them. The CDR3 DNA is TGTGCCTGGAGTGCGGTGGCAGGAGGGTATCGGAATCAGCCCCAGCATTTT. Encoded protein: CAWSAVAGGYRNQPQHF.

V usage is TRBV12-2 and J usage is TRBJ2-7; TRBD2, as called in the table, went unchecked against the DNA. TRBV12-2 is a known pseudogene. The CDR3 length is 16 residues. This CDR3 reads CASRLDGPDSSYEQYV. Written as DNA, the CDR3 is TGTGCAAGTCGCTTAGACGGCCCAGACTCGTCCTACGAGCAGTACGTC.

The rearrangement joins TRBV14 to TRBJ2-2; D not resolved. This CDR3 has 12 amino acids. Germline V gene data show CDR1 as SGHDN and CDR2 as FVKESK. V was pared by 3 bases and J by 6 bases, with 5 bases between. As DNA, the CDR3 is TGTGCCAGCAGCCATAGCCCCGGGGAGCTGTTTTTT. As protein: CASSHSPGELFF.

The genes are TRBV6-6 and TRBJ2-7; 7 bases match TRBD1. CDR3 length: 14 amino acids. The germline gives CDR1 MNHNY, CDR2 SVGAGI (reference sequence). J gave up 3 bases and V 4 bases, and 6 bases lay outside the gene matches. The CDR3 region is CASSFLGQYYEQYF. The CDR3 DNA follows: TGTGCCAGCAGTTTTCTGGGACAGTACTACGAGCAGTACTTC.

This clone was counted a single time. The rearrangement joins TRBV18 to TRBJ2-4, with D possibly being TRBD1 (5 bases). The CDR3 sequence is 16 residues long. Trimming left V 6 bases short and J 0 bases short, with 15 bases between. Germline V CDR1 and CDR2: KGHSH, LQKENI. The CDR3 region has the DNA TGTGCCAGCTCCATGGACAAAACTAAAGCCAAAAACATTCAGTACTTC. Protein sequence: CASSMDKTKAKNIQYF. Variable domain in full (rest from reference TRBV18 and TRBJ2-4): NAGVMQNPRHLVRRRGQEARLRCSPMKGHSHVYWYRQLPEEGLKFMVYLQKENIIDESGMPKERFSAEFPKEGPSILRIQQVVRGDSAAYFCASSMDKTKAKNIQYFGAGTRLSVL.

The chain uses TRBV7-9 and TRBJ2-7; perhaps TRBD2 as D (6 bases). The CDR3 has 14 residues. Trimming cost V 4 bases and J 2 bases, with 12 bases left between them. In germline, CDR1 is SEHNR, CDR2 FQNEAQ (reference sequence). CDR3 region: CASSSSGLPYEQYF. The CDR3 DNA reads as TGTGCCAGCAGCTCATCGGGACTTCCCTACGAGCAGTACTTC.

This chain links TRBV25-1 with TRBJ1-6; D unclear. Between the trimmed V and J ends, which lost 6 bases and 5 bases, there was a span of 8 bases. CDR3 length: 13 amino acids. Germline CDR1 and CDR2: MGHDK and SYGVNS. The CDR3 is CASRPGNNSPLHF. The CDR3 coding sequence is TGTGCCAGCAGACCCGGGAATAATTCACCCCTCCACTTT.

The DNA for the CDR3 is TGTGCCAGCAGGTCACAGGGCTACGAGCAGTACTTC. Its protein product is CASRSQGYEQYF. The chain recombines TRBV11-2 with TRBJ2-7; possibly TRBD1 for D (6 bases). This CDR3 is built from 12 residues. Germline V gene sequence: CDR1 SGHAT, CDR2 FQNNGV. V was cut by 6 bases and J by 3 bases, with 9 bases left in between.

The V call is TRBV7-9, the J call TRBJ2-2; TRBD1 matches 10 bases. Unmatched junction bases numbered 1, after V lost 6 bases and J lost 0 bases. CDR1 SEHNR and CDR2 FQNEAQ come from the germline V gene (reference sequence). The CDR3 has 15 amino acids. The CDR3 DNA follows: TGTGCCAGCAGGACAGGGGGCCCGAACACCGGGGAGCTGTTTTTT. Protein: CASRTGGPNTGELFF.

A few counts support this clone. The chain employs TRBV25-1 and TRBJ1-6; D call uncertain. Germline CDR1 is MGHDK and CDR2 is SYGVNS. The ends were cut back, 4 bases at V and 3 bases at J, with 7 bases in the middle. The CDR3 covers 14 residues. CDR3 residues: CASSVSVYNSPLHF. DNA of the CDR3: TGTGCCAGCAGTGTTTCGGTCTATAATTCACCCCTCCACTTT.

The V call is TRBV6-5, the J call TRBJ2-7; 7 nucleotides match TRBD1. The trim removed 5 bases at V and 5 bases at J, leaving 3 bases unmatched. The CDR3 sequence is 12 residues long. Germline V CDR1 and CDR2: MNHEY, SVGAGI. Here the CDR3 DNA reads TGTGCCAGCAGTCCAGGGGGAGACGAGCAGTACTTC. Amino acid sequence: CASSPGGDEQYF.

CDR3 amino acids: CASSSSDRGSSYEQYF. CDR3 in DNA: TGTGCCAGCAGTTCCTCGGACAGGGGCAGCTCCTACGAGCAGTACTTC. V gene TRBV6-6 combines with J gene TRBJ2-7; 9 positions agree with TRBD1. This CDR3 has 16 amino acids. CDR1 and CDR2 from the germline V gene are MNHNY and SVGAGI (reference sequence). The trim removed 4 bases at V and 0 bases at J, leaving 7 bases unmatched.

The CDR3 DNA is TGTGCCAGCAGCGTCTACAGGGGGATCTCCTACAATGAGCAGTTCTTC. Its protein product is CASSVYRGISYNEQFF. The chain carries TRBV7-2 and TRBJ2-1; 8 bases are shared with TRBD1. CDR3 length: 16 residues. Trimming cost V 5 bases and J 0 bases; bases outside gene matches: 6. Germline CDR1 SGHTA, CDR2 FQGNSA.

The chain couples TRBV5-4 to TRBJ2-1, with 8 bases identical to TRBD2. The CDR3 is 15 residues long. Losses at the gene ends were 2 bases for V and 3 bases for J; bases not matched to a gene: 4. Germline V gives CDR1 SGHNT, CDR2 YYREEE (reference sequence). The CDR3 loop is CASSFSTSGYNEQFF. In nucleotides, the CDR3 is TGTGCCAGCAGCTTCAGTACTAGCGGCTACAATGAGCAGTTCTTC.

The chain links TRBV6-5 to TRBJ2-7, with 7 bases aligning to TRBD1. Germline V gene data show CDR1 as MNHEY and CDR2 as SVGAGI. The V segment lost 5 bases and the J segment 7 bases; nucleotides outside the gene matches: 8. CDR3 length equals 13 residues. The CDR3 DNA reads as TGTGCCAGCAGTCCGACAGGGCCCTGGGAGCAGTACGTC. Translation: CASSPTGPWEQYV.